This TCR beta chain was observed in a study of Ad26.COV2.S vaccination and SARS-CoV-2 variants. In its sample, this clone was seen once. Clones were read by immunoSEQ multiplex PCR, and TCRdb kept only the in-frame ones, dropping some. The table includes fewer than 500,000 clones, 90% detected once. The sample's treatment: 15 to 20 received Ad26.COV2.S at low or high dose, single or two shots; about 5 received placebo; per-sample allocation not given. On day 63 after the first injection, vaccine and placebo recipients gave samples. CDR3 length equals 17 residues. Trimming took off 5 bases at V and 2 bases at J, with 21 bases between the two ends. Germline CDR1 and CDR2: MGHRA and YSYEKL.

The clonotype originates from a person aged 18-60 years who received the Ad26.COV2.S COVID-19 vaccine or a placebo. Source: peripheral blood, taken in a trial of Ad26.COV2.S vaccine versus placebo. V usage is TRBV4-1 and J usage is TRBJ2-5; D may be TRBD2 (6 bases). This CDR3 is CASSSGAGSLRQETQYF. The CDR3, as DNA: TGCGCCAGCAGCAGTGGTGCGGGGTCTCTTAGGCAAGAGACCCAGTACTTC.